One sample yielded the 21 T cell receptor beta chains listed below, sequenced in a study of tumor-infiltrating lymphocytes in primary liver carcinoma. For each extraction, RNA and DNA were obtained together from about 20-30 mg of unsorted bulk tissue. TCR beta cDNA was made from 500 ng total RNA with a constant-region primer. It was through three nested multiplex PCR rounds of slightly modified ARM-PCR that TCR beta libraries arose. For about 11 cycles apiece, the opening two PCR rounds ran with TRBV1-TRBV30 forward primers and a C-beta reverse primer. MiXCR was run by TCRdb on the multiplex PCR reads, yielding one entry per CDR3 protein. The sample includes roughly 70,000 distinct CDR3 sequences, approximately 74% of them seen just once. Source material: liver tumor tissue from sampling region 4. Subset specified: tumor region T4, right-lateral pole. The receptors shown here come from a man aged 40-49 years with primary liver carcinoma and hepatitis B virus infection.

Notes on this clonotype: A single base separates this from a much larger clone, so it may be a read error. This CDR3 reads CASSLVQGGHEHYF. The CDR3 DNA reads TGCGCCAGCAGCTTGGTGCAGGGGGGTCACGAGCACTACTTC. This chain connects TRBV5-1 to TRBJ2-7; possible D gene TRBD1, 7 bases. Germline CDR1 is SGHRS and CDR2 is YFSETQ. The CDR3 totals 14 residues.

Notes on this clonotype: An end of the junction does not agree with germline; a read error may underlie this. The chain couples TRBV11-2 to TRBJ2-6; 9 positions agree with TRBD1. Germline assignment: CDR1 SGHAT and CDR2 FQNNGV. This CDR3 is 16 amino acids long. CDR3: CASSLTGGTGDNVLTF. The CDR3 coding sequence is TGTGCCAGCAGCTTGACAGGGGGAACTGGGGACAACGTCCTGACTTTC.

Comment on this clonotype: One end of the junction varies from germline; a read error may be responsible. This chain uses TRBV12-3 or TRBV12-4 with TRBJ1-5; D may be TRBD1 (6 bases). CDR3 length: 15 amino acids. The CDR3 loop is CASRIGGVGDQSQHF. The CDR3 coding sequence is TGTGCCAGCAGAATAGGGGGTGTAGGCGATCAGTCCCAGCATTTT.

The gene calls are TRBV29-1 and TRBJ2-2; 9 nucleotides line up with TRBD2. The CDR3 is made up of 15 amino acids. The V and J ends lost 4 bases and 15 bases, in that order; junction bases with no gene match: 18. CDR1 and CDR2 from the germline V gene are SQVTM and ANQGSEA. CDR3 residues: CSVGTSAANTGGLFF. In DNA form, the CDR3 reads TGCAGCGTTGGGACTAGCGCGGCGAACACCGGGGGATTGTTTTTT.

Remarks on this clonotype: This clone may be a read error of a much larger clone one base away. The V and J genes are TRBV12-3 or TRBV12-4 and TRBJ2-5, with D possibly being TRBD2 (6 bases). V gave up 6 bases and J gave up 3 bases, with 17 bases separating them. The CDR3 is made up of 15 amino acids. As DNA, the CDR3 is TGTGCCAGCAGCACCTGCCCCGGGAGCGAAGAGACCCAGTACTTC. Residues: CASSTCPGSEETQYF.

The chain combines TRBV4-1 with TRBJ2-3; D is ambiguous. V gave up 0 bases and J gave up 2 bases, with 21 bases separating them. CDR1 and CDR2 from the germline V gene are MGHRA and YSYEKL. The CDR3 is 19 amino acids. CDR3 bases: TGCGCCAGCAGCCAAGAACCCGCCCTGGGCGATCAGAACACAGATACGCAGTATTTT. Translating gives CASSQEPALGDQNTDTQYF.

This rearrangement joins TRBV7-2 to TRBJ2-5, with D unclear. Looked up from germline, CDR1 is SGHTA and CDR2 is FQGNSA. This CDR3 contains 12 residues. V dropped 6 bases and J dropped 5 bases, with 10 bases sitting between them. The DNA for the CDR3 is TGTGCCAGCAGTTCCACCCGGGAGACCCAGTACTTC. Protein: CASSSTRETQYF.

J is TRBJ2-7 and V is TRBV2; D is undetermined. The CDR3 sequence is 15 residues long. Trimming left V 3 bases short and J 2 bases short, with 14 bases between. Germline lookup yields CDR1 SNHLY and CDR2 FYNNEI. CDR3 protein: CASSENRVVPYEQYF. The DNA for the CDR3 is TGTGCCAGCAGTGAGAATAGGGTGGTCCCCTACGAGCAGTACTTC. The whole variable domain, filled in from reference TRBV2 and TRBJ2-7, reads EPEVTQTPSHQVTQMGQEVILRCVPISNHLYFYWYRQILGQKVEFLVSFYNNEISEKSEIFDDQFSVERPDGSNFTLKIRSTKLEDSAMYFCASSENRVVPYEQYFGPGTRLTVT.

A note on this clonotype: The junction differs from germline at one of its ends, possibly a read error. This sequence joins TRBV10-3 and TRBJ2-5; TRBD1 matches 8 bases. Germline V gene sequence: CDR1 ENHRY, CDR2 SYGVKD. There are 14 residues in the CDR3. The CDR3 region is CVISQDRVKETQYF. The CDR3 coding sequence is TGTGTCATCAGCCAGGACAGGGTCAAGGAGACCCAGTACTTC.

With regard to this clonotype: A much larger clonotype is one base distant, so this may be a read error. Since the CDR3 does not end with the conserved phenylalanine or tryptophan, this likely comes from a read error. No DNA is shown, since the ends of the CDR3 on it are uncertain; the CDR3 is the one TCRdb lists. J is TRBJ1-5 and V is TRBV29-1. Germline V CDR1 and CDR2: SQVTM, ANQGSEA. The CDR3 has 12 residues if both end residues are counted. The CDR3 spells CSVEGDNQPRHI.

There are many counts of this clonotype. The chain recombines TRBV7-3 with TRBJ2-1, with 7 positions matching TRBD2. Trimming at V came to 6 bases and at J to 4 bases, leaving 9 bases not matched to a gene. The CDR3 covers 15 residues. CDR1 is SGHTA, CDR2 FQGTGA, per germline. The DNA for the CDR3 is TGTGCCAGCAGTGAGGGGAGGGGAGGGTACAATGAGCAGTTCTTC. Translating it yields CASSEGRGGYNEQFF.

About this clonotype itself: This CDR3 is missing its conserved last phenylalanine or tryptophan, likely due to a read error. The J gene is TRBJ2-1, the V gene TRBV11-2; D unclear. Germline lookup yields CDR1 SGHAT and CDR2 FQNNGV. Trimming removed 3 bases from V and 9 bases from J, with 6 bases in between. The CDR3 runs 11 residues. CDR3 loop: CASSFWGEQFL. CDR3 DNA sequence: TGTGCCAGCAGCTTTTGGGGTGAGCAGTTCCTT.

This clonotype appeared many times. The conserved phenylalanine or tryptophan normally closing the CDR3 is absent here, so this likely arose from a read error. J is TRBJ1-2 and V is TRBV11-2, with D possibly matching TRBD1 (5 bases). Germline CDR1 reads SGHAT; CDR2 reads FQNNGV. This CDR3 is 13 amino acids long. V lost 0 bases to trimming and J lost 4 bases, with 6 bases between them. As DNA, the CDR3 is TGTGCCAGCAGCTTAGAGGGGACCTATGGCTACACCTGC. Translating it yields CASSLEGTYGYTC.

Of note for this clonotype: This may be a read error: a much more frequent sequence differs by one nucleotide. The chain has TRBV7-9 and TRBJ2-7; D remains ambiguous. In germline, CDR1 is SEHNR, CDR2 FQNEAQ (reference sequence). The CDR3 runs 13 residues. V lost 7 bases to trimming and J lost 4 bases, with 14 bases between them. CDR3 loop: CASTPRAAYEQYF. In DNA form, the CDR3 reads TGTGCCAGCACCCCAAGGGCGGCGTACGAGCAGTACTTC.

The sample holds one count of this clonotype. The junction departs from the called germline gene at one end, perhaps through a read error. This chain connects TRBV6-5 to TRBJ2-7; 8 bases map to TRBD2. The CDR3 has 14 amino acids. Germline loops: CDR1 MNHEY, CDR2 SVGAGI. CDR3 nucleotides: TGTGACAGCAGTTGCGGAGCGGGAGTGGGCTGGCAGTACTTC. Encoded protein: CDSSCGAGVGWQYF.

Comment on this clonotype: As the CDR3 is not closed by the conserved phenylalanine or tryptophan, this likely results from a read error. The CDR3 reads CASSWGEGSVEQFL. For the CDR3, the DNA is TGTGCCAGCAGTTGGGGGGAGGGGTCGGTTGAGCAGTTCCTC. The chain uses TRBV6-2 or TRBV6-3 and TRBJ2-1; 7 bases agree with TRBD2. CDR3 size: 14 residues. Per germline, CDR1 MNHEY and CDR2 SVGEGT. V trimming: 4 bases; J trimming: 9 bases; junction bases outside the gene matches: 9.

About this clonotype itself: A junction end diverges from the germline sequence, so it may reflect a read error. V and J are TRBV12-3 or TRBV12-4 and TRBJ1-2; D gene unclear. The CDR3 is 13 residues long. The CDR3 reads CVSSSVVGYGYTF. The CDR3 DNA follows: TGTGTCAGCAGTTCAGTCGTCGGCTATGGCTACACCTTC.

The gene calls are TRBV4-1 and TRBJ2-7; D is ambiguous. The length of the CDR3 is 15 residues. Deletions cut 3 bases from V and 10 bases from J, with 22 bases between. Germline V gene sequence: CDR1 MGHRA, CDR2 YSYEKL. This chain's CDR3 is CASSHAGSTSYDQYF. DNA of the CDR3: TGCGCCAGCAGCCATGCCGGCAGTACCTCCTATGATCAGTACTTC.

This clonotype appeared a few times. The chain has TRBV28 and TRBJ2-3, with 10 nucleotides matching TRBD2. Germline loops: CDR1 MDHEN, CDR2 SYDVKM. This CDR3 region has 17 residues. Trimming removed 2 bases from V and 3 bases from J; junction bases left unmatched: 8. The DNA for the CDR3 is TGTGCCAGCAGTTTACGGCTGCTAGCGGGAGCTACAGATACGCAGTATTTT. Its protein is CASSLRLLAGATDTQYF.

The chain joins TRBV29-1 to TRBJ2-2; D may match TRBD1 or TRBD2 (5 bases each). CDR1 is SQVTM, CDR2 ANQGSEA, per germline. The ends were cut back, 8 bases at V and 4 bases at J, with 17 bases in the middle. This CDR3 comprises 14 residues. In DNA, the CDR3 is TGCAGCCTCTTCGGTCAGGGACCCACCGGGGAGCTGTTTTTT. Translating it yields CSLFGQGPTGELFF.

This clonotype was seen only once. V and J are TRBV11-2 and TRBJ2-1; D gene unclear. Per the germline V gene, CDR1 is SGHAT and CDR2 is FQNNGV. This CDR3 comprises 15 residues. Trimming left V 9 bases short and J 5 bases short, with 20 bases between. CDR3 coding DNA: TGTGCCAGTATCTTGGGCGGAAGGGCCGACAATGAGCAGTTCTTC. It is translated as CASILGGRADNEQFF. The variable domain in full, with the rest retrieved from reference TRBV11-2 and TRBJ2-1, is EAGVAQSPRYKIIEKRQSVAFWCNPISGHATLYWYQQILGQGPKLLIQFQNNGVVDDSQLPKDRFSAERLKGVDSTLKIQPAKLEDSAVYLCASILGGRADNEQFFGPGTRLTVL.